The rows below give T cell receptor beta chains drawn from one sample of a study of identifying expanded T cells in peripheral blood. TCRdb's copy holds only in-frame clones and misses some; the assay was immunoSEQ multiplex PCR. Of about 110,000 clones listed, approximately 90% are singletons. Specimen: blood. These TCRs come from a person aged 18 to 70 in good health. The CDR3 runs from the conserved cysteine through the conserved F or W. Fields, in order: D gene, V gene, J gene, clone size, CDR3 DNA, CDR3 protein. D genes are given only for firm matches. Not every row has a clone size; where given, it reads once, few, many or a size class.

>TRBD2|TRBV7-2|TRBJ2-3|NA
TGTGCCAGCAGCTTAGCGCTACTAGCGGGGGGGCCGAATACGCAGTATTTT
CASSLALLAGGPNTQYF
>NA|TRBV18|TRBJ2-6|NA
TGTGCCAGCTCACGTAGGGTACCCGGTCAGATCGACTCTGGGGCCAACGTCCTGACTTTC
CASSRRVPGQIDSGANVLTF
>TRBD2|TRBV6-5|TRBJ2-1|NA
TGTGCCAGCAGGACCGGGGGGAGCTCCTACAATGAGCAGTTCTTC
CASRTGGSSYNEQFF
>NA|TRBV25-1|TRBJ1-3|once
TGTGCCAGCAGTGAACAAGCGAGCTCTGGAAACACCATATATTTT
CASSEQASSGNTIYF
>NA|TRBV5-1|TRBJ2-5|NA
TGCGCCAGCAGCTATGGACAGGAGGGGGAGACCCAGTACTTC
CASSYGQEGETQYF
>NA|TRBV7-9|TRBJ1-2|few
TGTGCCAGCAGCCGCCGGGGTGGATTAGCTAACTATGGCTACACCTTC
CASSRRGGLANYGYTF
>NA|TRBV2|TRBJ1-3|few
TGTGCCAGCAGCACTACTGGAAACACCATATATTTT
CASSTTGNTIYF
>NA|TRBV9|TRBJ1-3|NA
TGTGCCAGCAGCGTAGGGGGGCTCATTGGAAACACCATATATTTT
CASSVGGLIGNTIYF
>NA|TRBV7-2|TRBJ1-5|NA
TGTGCCAGCAGCTTACTGAATCAGCCCCAGCATTTT
CASSLLNQPQHF
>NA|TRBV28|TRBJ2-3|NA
TGTGCCAGCAGACTACAGGCAGATACGCAGTATTTT
CASRLQADTQYF
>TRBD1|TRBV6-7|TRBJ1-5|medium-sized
TGTGCCAGCAGTTACGGACAGGCGCCAGTCAATCAGCCCCAGCATTTT
CASSYGQAPVNQPQHF
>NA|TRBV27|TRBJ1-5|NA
TGTGCCAGCGGGGACCTCTATAGCAATCAGCCCCAGCATTTT
CASGDLYSNQPQHF
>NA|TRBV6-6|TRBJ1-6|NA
TGTGCCAGCAGTTACTCGCTTGCGCTTAATTCACCCCTCCACTTT
CASSYSLALNSPLHF
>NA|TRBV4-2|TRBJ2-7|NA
TGTGCCAGCAGCCCACGGACAGTTAGCTCCTACGAGCAGTACTTC
CASSPRTVSSYEQYF
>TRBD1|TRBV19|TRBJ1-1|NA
TGTGCCAGTAGTATGCACCGGGACAGGGGAATTTCGGGGACTGAAGCTTTCTTT
CASSMHRDRGISGTEAFF
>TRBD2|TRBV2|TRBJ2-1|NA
TGTGCCAGCAGGCCGGGACTAGCATCGGACTCTGAGCAGTTCTTC
CASRPGLASDSEQFF
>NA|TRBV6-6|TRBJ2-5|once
TGTGCCAGCAGTTCGGAAGGGGGCCAAGAGACCCAGTACTTC
CASSSEGGQETQYF
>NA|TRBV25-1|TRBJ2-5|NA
TGTGCCAGCAGTGAAATCGGCGCAGGGGAGGAGACCCAGTACTTC
CASSEIGAGEETQYF
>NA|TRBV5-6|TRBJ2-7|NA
TGTGCCAGCAGCTGGGAAATTTCGGGGGAGCAGTACTTC
CASSWEISGEQYF
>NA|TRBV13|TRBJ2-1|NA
TGTGCCAGCAGCTTAGGGTCCTACGTGAGTGAGCAGTTCTTC
CASSLGSYVSEQFF
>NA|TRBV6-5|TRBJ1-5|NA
TGTGCCAGCAGTTACGGGGGGGGAAATCAGCCCCAGCATTTT
CASSYGGGNQPQHF
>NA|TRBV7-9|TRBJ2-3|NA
TGTGCCAGCAGCGGACCAGGGGCCGGGGATACGCAGTATTTT
CASSGPGAGDTQYF
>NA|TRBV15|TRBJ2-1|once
TGTGCCACCAGCGTCGAGAACTTAAACCCTAGCATTGAGCAGTTCTTC
CATSVENLNPSIEQFF
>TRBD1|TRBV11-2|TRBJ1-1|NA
TGTGCCAGCAGCTTAATTGGGACAGAGGCTTTCTTT
CASSLIGTEAFF
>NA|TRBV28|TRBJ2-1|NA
TGTGCCAGCAGTTTAGATAAGGGTAGGATCGTAAATGAGCAGTTCTTC
CASSLDKGRIVNEQFF
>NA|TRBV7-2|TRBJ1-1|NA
TGTGCCAGCACCAAAAACCCTCCAGGGGCGGGCACTGAAGCTTTCTTT
CASTKNPPGAGTEAFF
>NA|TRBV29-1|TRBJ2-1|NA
TGCAGCGTTCCGACAGGATCCTCCTACAATGAGCAGTTCTTC
CSVPTGSSYNEQFF
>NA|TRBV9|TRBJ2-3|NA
TGTGCCAGCAGCGGACATATACCCCCAGATACGCAGTATTTT
CASSGHIPPDTQYF
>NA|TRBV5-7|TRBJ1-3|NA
TGTGCCAGCAGCGTGGGACCCCCTGGAAACACCATATATTTT
CASSVGPPGNTIYF
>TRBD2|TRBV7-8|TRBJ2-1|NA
TGTGCCAGCAGCTGGGTACCCGGACTAGCGGGGGAAGGAGCTGAGCAGTTCTTC
CASSWVPGLAGEGAEQFF
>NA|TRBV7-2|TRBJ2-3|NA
TGTGCCAGCAGCTTGCGTCGGGGAGATACGCAGTATTTT
CASSLRRGDTQYF